This is a list of T cell receptor beta chains from one sample in a study of T cell repertoires in cytomegalovirus infection. No antigen is known for these receptors. One entry per CDR3 protein results from TCRdb running MiXCR on the reads. The table has 150,000 or so distinct CDR3 sequences, roughly 22% seen once. This specimen consisted of CD8+ T cells from cultured PBMCs, obtained from culture after CMV antigen stimulation. The receptors here all came from a human donor in good health (CMV status not recorded). Some clones in this sample may be carry-over from other donors' samples. CDR3s include the opening cysteine and the closing phenylalanine or tryptophan. A D gene is named only where the DNA matches it firmly. Size tells how often a clone was seen (once, few, many) or the class of an expanded clone, and some rows leave it out.

V	D	size	J	CDR3	DNA
TRBV7-2	NA	few	TRBJ2-1	CASSPLGGPYNEQFF	TGTGCCAGCAGCCCGCTGGGGGGCCCCTACAATGAGCAGTTCTTC
TRBV5-1	NA	NA	TRBJ2-6	CASSTQEDLQGANVLTF	TGCGCCAGCAGCACACAGGAAGACCTTCAGGGGGCCAACGTCCTGACTTTC
TRBV6-5	NA	NA	TRBJ2-7	CASSFLRAGPYEQYF	TGTGCCAGCAGTTTTTTGCGAGCGGGCCCCTACGAGCAGTACTTC
TRBV20-1	TRBD1	few	TRBJ1-1	CSARDFRDRLNTEAFF	TGCAGTGCTAGAGATTTTAGGGACAGGTTGAACACTGAAGCTTTCTTT
TRBV27	TRBD1	NA	TRBJ1-2	CASSLGLRQGSLNYGYTF	TGTGCCAGCAGTTTGGGCCTAAGACAGGGGTCCCTCAACTATGGCTACACCTTC
TRBV4-1	TRBD1	few	TRBJ2-1	CASSQEGTAYNEQFF	TGCGCCAGCAGCCAAGAAGGGACAGCCTACAATGAGCAGTTCTTC
TRBV12-3/TRBV12-4	TRBD1	NA	TRBJ2-5	CASRGDRGGETQYF	TGTGCCAGCAGGGGGGACAGGGGAGGAGAGACCCAGTACTTC
TRBV6-1	TRBD1	few	TRBJ2-7	CASFTGTGSYEQYF	TGTGCCAGCTTTACCGGGACAGGCTCCTACGAGCAGTACTTC
TRBV2	NA	NA	TRBJ1-2	CASREGVYGYTF	TGTGCCAGCAGGGAGGGGGTTTACGGCTACACCTTC
TRBV7-2	NA	NA	TRBJ1-1	CASSYVRGKNTEAFF	TGTGCCAGCAGCTACGTACGGGGGAAGAACACTGAAGCTTTCTTT
TRBV7-8	NA	NA	TRBJ1-1	CASSLPGADTEAFF	TGTGCCAGCAGCTTACCGGGCGCCGACACTGAAGCTTTCTTT
TRBV6-5	NA	NA	TRBJ1-2	CASAESTNYGYTF	TGTGCCTCGGCGGAGAGTACTAACTATGGCTACACCTTC
TRBV7-3	NA	few	TRBJ1-1	CASSLLTTTEAFF	TGTGCCAGCAGCTTATTAACCACAACTGAAGCTTTCTTT
TRBV7-9	NA	many	TRBJ2-7	CASSLSEPAPSVHEQYF	TGTGCCAGCAGCTTATCCGAACCCGCCCCCTCTGTCCACGAGCAGTACTTC
TRBV12-3/TRBV12-4	NA	few	TRBJ1-3	CASSPIDGPSGNTIYF	TGTGCCAGCAGTCCTATTGACGGACCCTCTGGAAACACCATATATTTT
TRBV12-3/TRBV12-4	NA	few	TRBJ2-3	CASSFRPRAVTDTQYF	TGTGCCAGCAGTTTCAGGCCCCGGGCAGTCACAGATACGCAGTATTTT
TRBV24-1	NA	NA	TRBJ2-3	CATSELREVGTDTQYF	TGTGCCACCAGTGAACTTAGGGAAGTCGGGACAGATACGCAGTATTTT
TRBV6-2/TRBV6-3	NA	NA	TRBJ2-1	CARSYSINEQFF	TGTGCCCGCAGTTACTCGATCAATGAGCAGTTCTTC
TRBV27	NA	many	TRBJ1-1	CASSLPNTEAFF	TGTGCCAGCAGTTTACCGAACACTGAAGCTTTCTTT
TRBV20-1	NA	few	TRBJ2-3	CSARWQSTDTQYF	TGCAGTGCTAGATGGCAGAGCACAGATACGCAGTATTTT
TRBV27	NA	once	TRBJ1-5	CASSMSKRDQPQHF	TGTGCCAGCAGTATGAGCAAACGGGATCAGCCCCAGCATTTT
TRBV5-4	NA	few	TRBJ1-3	CASRLAGSPGNTIYF	TGTGCCAGCCGATTAGCCGGGTCGCCTGGAAACACCATATATTTT
TRBV7-2	NA	few	TRBJ1-5	CASSLAQQGSNQPQHF	TGTGCCAGCAGCTTAGCGCAACAGGGTAGCAATCAGCCCCAGCATTTT
TRBV12-3/TRBV12-4	NA	NA	TRBJ1-2	CASSWDYGYTF	TGTGCCAGCAGTTGGGACTATGGCTACACCTTC
TRBV6-8	NA	NA	TRBJ2-7	CASSLGRSETYEQYF	TGTGCCAGCAGTCTAGGCCGCTCAGAGACCTACGAGCAGTACTTC
TRBV7-2	TRBD2	few	TRBJ2-3	CASSPVGRGASDTQYF	TGTGCCAGCAGCCCGGTGGGGCGGGGGGCATCAGATACGCAGTATTTT
TRBV4-1	TRBD1	few	TRBJ2-1	CASSQAGDREQFF	TGCGCCAGCAGCCAAGCGGGGGACAGGGAGCAGTTCTTC
TRBV7-9	TRBD1	NA	TRBJ2-3	CASTDLRDRGRDTQYF	TGTGCCAGCACCGACCTCCGGGACAGGGGTAGGGATACGCAGTATTTT